These 26 T cell receptor beta chains originate from one sample sequenced in a study of identical twins. TCRdb reprocessed the 5' RACE reads with MiXCR, giving one entry per CDR3 protein. The sample shows under 900,000 distinct CDR3 sequences, 9% to 15% of them seen only once. This sample also belongs to another study, concerning yellow fever vaccine responses in identical twins.

The sample consisted of PBMCs. The receptors shown here come from a woman between 18 and 30 years old in good health.

This clonotype appeared a few times. V is TRBV20-1 and J is TRBJ2-7, with D perhaps given as TRBD1 or TRBD2 (5 bases each). V was cut by 2 bases and J by 8 bases, with 25 bases left in between. The length of the CDR3 is 16 residues. Germline loops: CDR1 DFQATT, CDR2 SNEGSKA (reference sequence). The CDR3, as DNA: TGCAGTGCTAGACACCCTAAAGGGAAGGAAGGGGACCAGCAGTACTTC. It specifies CSARHPKGKEGDQQYF.

This clonotype came up many times. V and J are TRBV7-8 and TRBJ1-4; D is ambiguous. Germline CDR1 SGHVS, CDR2 FQNEAQ. CDR3 length: 16 amino acids. The V end lost 4 bases, the J end lost 0 bases, and 12 bases lay between the germline ends. The CDR3 here is CASSSRRTPTNEKLFF. The CDR3 DNA reads as TGTGCCAGCAGCTCCCGACGTACCCCAACTAATGAAAAACTGTTTTTT.

This clonotype was seen only a few times. This chain connects TRBV5-4 to TRBJ2-2; 11 bases fit TRBD1. The CDR3 runs to 16 residues. The trim removed 1 base at V and 6 bases at J, leaving 5 bases unmatched. The germline V gene encodes CDR1 SGHNT and CDR2 YYREEE (reference sequence). CDR3 sequence: CASSLFWTGGPGELFF. The DNA of the CDR3 is TGTGCCAGCAGCTTGTTTTGGACAGGGGGCCCCGGGGAGCTGTTTTTT. Supplemented by reference TRBV5-4 and TRBJ2-2, the full variable domain reads ETGVTQSPTHLIKTRGQQVTLRCSSQSGHNTVSWYQQALGQGPQFIFQYYREEENGRGNFPPRFSGLQFPNYSSELNVNALELDDSALYLCASSLFWTGGPGELFFGEGSRLTVL.

This clonotype has just a few counts. Sequence at one end of the junction differs from germline and may be a read error. V gene TRBV29-1 combines with J gene TRBJ2-1; D possibly corresponds to TRBD2 (6 bases). This CDR3 has 12 residues. Germline lookup yields CDR1 SQVTM and CDR2 ANQGSEA. Written as DNA, the CDR3 is TGCAACGTTGACCCTGGGGGAGGTGAGCAGTTCTTC. Encoded protein: CNVDPGGGEQFF.

This clonotype occurred a few times. The V call is TRBV5-1, the J call TRBJ2-1, with D possibly TRBD2 on 7 matching bases. Per the germline V gene, CDR1 is SGHRS and CDR2 is YFSETQ. The CDR3 is 14 residues long. V lost 3 bases and J 8 bases, leaving 15 bases between the germline ends. Here the CDR3 DNA reads TGCGCCAGCAGCTGGGGGGGCCTTAGCGATGAGCAGTTCTTC. Translated: CASSWGGLSDEQFF.

This clonotype has a count of ten or more. The gene calls are TRBV12-3 or TRBV12-4 and TRBJ2-3; 11 bases fit TRBD2. The CDR3 is 13 residues long. The V and J ends lost 5 bases and 15 bases, in that order; junction bases with no gene match: 10. CDR3 DNA sequence: TGTGCCAGCAGTACACTCCTAGCGGGAGGCGAATATTTT. The encoded protein is CASSTLLAGGEYF.

This clonotype came up a few times. The CDR3 reads CASNQDHSLPGTYNEQFF. The CDR3 region has the DNA TGTGCCAGCAATCAAGACCACAGCCTCCCCGGCACCTACAATGAGCAGTTCTTC. The chain links TRBV3-1 to TRBJ2-1; D uncertain. This CDR3 region has 18 residues. Germline V lookup: CDR1 LGHDT, CDR2 YNNKEL (reference sequence). V shed 7 bases and J shed 2 bases, with 24 bases lying between them.

In its sample, this clonotype was seen a few times. The chain links TRBV10-3 to TRBJ2-7; D gene ambiguous. Germline-derived CDR1 and CDR2 are ENHRY and SYGVKD. The CDR3 spans 13 residues. Trimming cost V 4 bases and J 2 bases, with 9 bases left between them. The CDR3 sequence: CAISGGETYEQYF. CDR3 sequence (DNA): TGTGCCATCAGTGGTGGCGAAACCTACGAGCAGTACTTC.

This clonotype was seen only a few times. The rearrangement joins TRBV20-1 to TRBJ2-3; TRBD2 agrees at 7 bases. This CDR3 is 13 amino acids long. V dropped 7 bases and J dropped 0; count of bases not matched to a gene: 4. Germline assignment: CDR1 DFQATT and CDR2 SNEGSKA (reference sequence). In DNA form, the CDR3 reads TGCAGTGTGCAGCGGGACAGCACAGATACGCAGTATTTT. This translates into CSVQRDSTDTQYF.

As regards this clonotype: At one boundary the junction diverges from the germline segment, which might be a read error. The chain combines TRBV3-1 with TRBJ2-1, with TRBD2 matching over 15 bases. This CDR3 has 15 amino acids. CDR1 LGHDT and CDR2 YNNKEL come from the germline V gene (reference sequence). The CDR3 DNA follows: TGTACCAGCAGCCCCGGGACTAGCGGGGGGCTTGAGCAGTTCTTC. It specifies CTSSPGTSGGLEQFF.

The chain combines TRBV2 with TRBJ2-2; D gene ambiguous. This CDR3 has 15 amino acids. CDR1 SNHLY and CDR2 FYNNEI come from the germline V gene. Trimming stripped 4 bases from V and 0 bases from J, with 9 bases between. The CDR3 region is CASSANNANTGELFF. CDR3 nucleotides: TGTGCCAGCAGTGCCAATAACGCGAACACCGGGGAGCTGTTTTTT.

This rearrangement joins TRBV15 to TRBJ2-1; the D is unclear. The CDR3 is 13 amino acids. V lost 0 bases, J lost 7 bases, and 7 bases lay in between. The V gene's germline CDR1 is LNHNV and CDR2 YYDKDF (reference sequence). CDR3 in amino acids: CATSRDPWNEQFF. The CDR3 DNA reads TGTGCCACCAGCAGAGACCCCTGGAATGAGCAGTTCTTC. Drawing the rest from reference TRBV15 and TRBJ2-1, the complete variable domain is DAMVIQNPRYQVTQFGKPVTLSCSQTLNHNVMYWYQQKSSQAPKLLFHYYDKDFNNEADTPDNFQSRRPNTSFCFLDIRSPGLGDTAMYLCATSRDPWNEQFFGPGTRLTVL.

The chain is built from TRBV25-1 and TRBJ1-6, with D hard to call. The germline CDR1 and CDR2 sequences are MGHDK and SYGVNS. Trimming stripped 10 bases from V and 7 bases from J, with 23 bases between. CDR3 length equals 16 residues. The CDR3 here is CAISPGRVSGNSPLHF. In nucleotides, the CDR3 is TGTGCCATCAGCCCCGGGCGGGTAAGCGGGAATTCACCCCTCCACTTT.

The chain has TRBV7-9 and TRBJ1-1; 8 nucleotides agree with TRBD1. V dropped 5 bases and J dropped 5; count of bases not matched to a gene: 10. Germline V gives CDR1 SEHNR, CDR2 FQNEAQ (reference sequence). This CDR3 region has 15 residues. CDR3 sequence (DNA): TGTGCCAGCAGCACCTATGGACAGGGAGGGACTGAAGCTTTCTTT. Translation gives CASSTYGQGGTEAFF.

This clonotype was found a few times. The chain links TRBV28 to TRBJ2-5; D is possibly TRBD2 (6 bases). Germline V gene sequence: CDR1 MDHEN, CDR2 SYDVKM. V dropped 4 bases and J dropped 7 bases, with 22 bases sitting between them. CDR3 length: 16 amino acids. CDR3 bases: TGTGCCAGCAGTTCCTATGGGGACTCCGGATTTGGGACCCAGTACTTC. Translating it yields CASSSYGDSGFGTQYF.

This clonotype came up a few times. The chain is built from TRBV28 and TRBJ2-5; 9 bases match TRBD1. V gave up 5 bases and J gave up 2 bases; unmatched junction bases: 9. CDR3 size: 16 residues. The germline CDR1 and CDR2 sequences are MDHEN and SYDVKM. The CDR3 nucleotides are TGTGCCAGCAGTCCCGCCGGGACAGGGCTACAAGAGACCCAGTACTTC. Residues: CASSPAGTGLQETQYF.

The table lists this clonotype with a few counts. CDR3 coding DNA: TGCGCCAGCAGCCACCAGGGGGTCGCAGATACGCAGTATTTT. Its protein product is CASSHQGVADTQYF. The chain combines TRBV4-1 with TRBJ2-3, with 7 bases that match TRBD1. The CDR3 contains 14 residues. Germline CDR1 reads MGHRA; CDR2 reads YSYEKL. Trimming took 3 bases from V and 4 from J; bases not matched to a gene: 4.

The chain couples TRBV20-1 to TRBJ1-6, with TRBD1 matching over 7 bases. V trimming: 5 bases; J trimming: 6 bases; junction bases outside the gene matches: 7. Germline V lookup: CDR1 DFQATT, CDR2 SNEGSKA (reference sequence). This CDR3 has 14 amino acids. CDR3 sequence (DNA): TGCAGTGCTTTTGCAGGGGGGCGTAATTCACCCCTCCACTTT. Protein product: CSAFAGGRNSPLHF.

This clonotype was detected a few times. J is TRBJ2-1 and V is TRBV3-1; a weak D match, TRBD2 (6 bases). This CDR3 contains 15 residues. Germline V CDR1 and CDR2: LGHDT, YNNKEL (reference sequence). The V and J ends lost 4 bases and 5 bases respectively, with 15 bases between them. This CDR3 is CASSPRGAGNNEQFF. The CDR3 DNA reads TGTGCCAGCAGCCCCCGCGGGGCCGGGAACAATGAGCAGTTCTTC.

This clonotype has only a few counts. At one end, the junction sequence differs from germline, possibly due to a read error. The chain couples TRBV7-9 to TRBJ1-2; D is perhaps TRBD1 (6 bases). Germline V gives CDR1 SEHNR, CDR2 FQNEAQ (reference sequence). CDR3 size: 13 residues. In nucleotides, the CDR3 is TGTGCCAGCAGCGGCGGACAGCGCTATGGTTACACCTTC. This encodes CASSGGQRYGYTF.

CDR3 coding DNA: TGTGCCAGCAGCTGGGGACAGGGGGACACCGGGGAGCTGTTTTTT. Translated, it gives CASSWGQGDTGELFF. V usage is TRBV7-9 and J usage is TRBJ2-2; 11 bases agree with TRBD1. Germline V CDR1 and CDR2: SEHNR, FQNEAQ (reference sequence). The V segment lost 4 bases and the J segment 3 bases; nucleotides outside the gene matches: 1. The CDR3 has 15 residues. The whole variable domain, remainder taken from reference TRBV7-9 and TRBJ2-2, is DTGVSQNPRHKITKRGQNVTFRCDPISEHNRLYWYRQTLGQGPEFLTYFQNEAQLEKSRLLSDRFSAERPKGSFSTLEIQRTEQGDSAMYLCASSWGQGDTGELFFGEGSRLTVL.

This clonotype showed up many times. The chain combines TRBV7-9 with TRBJ2-7; D gene ambiguous. The CDR3 is 12 residues long. The ends were cut back, 5 bases at V and 4 bases at J, with 9 bases in the middle. Germline V lookup: CDR1 SEHNR, CDR2 FQNEAQ (reference sequence). CDR3 sequence: CASSPTGYEQYV. CDR3 nucleotides: TGTGCCAGCAGCCCCACCGGGTACGAGCAGTACGTC.

This sequence joins TRBV5-1 and TRBJ2-2, with a possible D match to TRBD2 (5 bases). Germline CDR1 and CDR2: SGHRS and YFSETQ. The V end was cut by 5 bases, the J end by 6 bases, with 14 bases between. The CDR3 loop spans 14 amino acids. The CDR3 reads CASRPPGGPGELFF. DNA of the CDR3: TGCGCCAGCAGACCTCCCGGCGGGCCCGGGGAGCTGTTTTTT.

There are many counts of this clonotype. The chain combines TRBV12-3 or TRBV12-4 with TRBJ2-5; D not resolved. The CDR3 loop spans 13 amino acids. The V end was cut by 1 base, the J end by 7 bases, with 10 bases between. The CDR3 sequence: CASSLEAVRTQYF. The CDR3 DNA follows: TGTGCCAGCAGTTTAGAGGCGGTTAGGACCCAGTACTTC.

This clonotype was seen a handful of times. The rearrangement joins TRBV7-9 to TRBJ1-2; D call uncertain. Trimming stripped 0 bases from V and 5 bases from J, with 16 bases between. The CDR3 covers 16 residues. Germline V gene sequence: CDR1 SEHNR, CDR2 FQNEAQ (reference sequence). The CDR3 DNA reads TGTGCCAGCAGCTTAGCGGACGAGGGAGATCCGTATGGCTACACCTTC. Residues: CASSLADEGDPYGYTF.

This clonotype turned up a few times. This chain connects TRBV24-1 to TRBJ2-1; D might be TRBD2 (5 bases). The CDR3 runs 16 residues. Trimming shortened V by 0 bases and J by 12 bases, and 20 bases separated the two germline ends. Germline CDR1 is KGHDR and CDR2 is SFDVKD. The CDR3 is CATSDLSGSLLHGQFF. The CDR3 bases are TGTGCCACCAGTGATTTGAGCGGCAGCCTCCTCCACGGGCAGTTCTTC.